Each of the 2 T cell receptor beta chains below was sequenced from the same sample in a study of vaccination and CD4 T cells after COVID-19. The time point was: late sampling 161 to 241 days after vaccination in three convalescent patients. Stated treatment: approximately 11-day PBMC culture with coronavirus spike peptide pools or control peptides (ViraFEST assay). Once obtained from cultured CD4+ T cells, the DNA was sequenced using the Oncomine TCR Beta short-read assay. TCRdb redid the calling of the PCR reads with MiXCR, one entry per CDR3 protein. The sample holds approximately 22,000 distinct CDR3 sequences; about a third are singletons and the top ten take about 3%. These receptors are not linked to any known antigen. The material was CD4+ T cells from blood, cultured in vitro, obtained about 7 months after SARS-CoV-2 vaccination. These receptors were obtained from a human donor who had recovered from COVID-19.

V is TRBV12-5 and J is TRBJ2-1; D is unclear. The ends were cut back, 0 bases at V and 10 bases at J, with 10 bases in the middle. The CDR3 has 13 amino acids. Germline loops: CDR1 LGHNT, CDR2 FRNRAP. CDR3 bases: TGTGCTAGTGGTTTGGTACCGATGGGGGAGCAGTTCTTC. The encoded protein is CASGLVPMGEQFF.

The chain couples TRBV20-1 to TRBJ2-1; D may be TRBD2 (6 bases). V dropped 2 bases and J dropped 0 bases, with 14 bases sitting between them. Germline CDR1 reads DFQATT; CDR2 reads SNEGSKA (reference sequence). This CDR3 spans 16 amino acids. CDR3 nucleotide sequence: TGCAGTGCTAGACCCGGCGGGGTGAGCTCCTACAATGAGCAGTTCTTC. Translated: CSARPGGVSSYNEQFF.